This TCR beta chain derives from a study of T cell responses to AZD1222 COVID-19 vaccine. Findings and limits, study-wide: A mostly white British donor set with more females was recruited, and clonal diversity was possibly underestimated. Spike-specific TCR depth and breadth grew after two AZD1222 doses. Only six or seven AZD1222 recipients were seropositive at baseline.

Pooling covered second doses at about 4 or about 12 weeks. Germline V gene lookup returns CDR1 SGHNT and CDR2 YYREEE (reference sequence). Trimming left V 0 bases short and J 6 bases short, with 10 bases between. CDR3 length: 13 amino acids. The table came from immunoSEQ multiplex PCR; TCRdb's copy has only in-frame clones and leaves some out. Among about 42,000 clones listed, 88% were seen once. On this clone itself: The target antigen is unknown.

The J gene is TRBJ2-7, the V gene TRBV5-4; no reliable D call. This specimen was peripheral blood, taken 28 days after the second AZD1222 dose. This TCR derives from an adult who received the AZD1222 COVID-19 vaccine. The CDR3 spells CASSLERGVEQYF. The CDR3 nucleotides read TGTGCCAGCAGCTTGGAGAGAGGTGTCGAGCAGTACTTC.